The table lists the clone carrying this T cell receptor beta chain with a few counts. The antigen remains undetermined. This record belongs to a study of T cells after yellow fever vaccination. Study observations and caveats: Repertoires sorted by FACS could include abundant clonotypes that are contaminants from the bulk population. Post-booster repertoires contained most primary-vaccination clones again (roughly 96% CD4, around 88% CD8).

The TCR cDNA carried a universal primer site and UMIs from 5'RACE template switching. TCRdb ran MiXCR on the 5' RACE reads and lists one entry per CDR3 protein. The table has a few hundred thousand distinct CDR3 sequences, 4.1% seen once. V lost 1 base, J lost 11 bases, and 6 bases lay in between. The germline gives CDR1 LGHNA, CDR2 YSLEER. The CDR3 consists of 11 residues. The rearrangement links TRBV4-3 to TRBJ2-4; unclear D gene. Material: PBMCs, obtained 5 days after the yellow fever booster vaccination. The sequence was obtained from a man aged 18-30 years who received the YFV17D yellow fever vaccine. CDR3 protein: CASSQVGFQYF. The CDR3 region has the DNA TGCGCCAGCAGCCAAGTTGGATTTCAGTACTTC.